The clone carrying this TCR beta chain was observed once. Its antigen remains unidentified. CDR3 length: 14 amino acids. Looked up from germline, CDR1 is SGHAT and CDR2 is FQDESV (reference sequence). Trimming left V 1 base short and J 4 bases short, with 10 bases between. The data are from a study of siplizumab effects on memory and regulatory T cells. The study, taken as a whole, reports: Both greater diversity than memory cells and a major contribution to the alloresponse seemed to characterize naive T cells. Mappable CD4+ clones that were alloreactive averaged 68.8% Treg-derived with siplizumab versus roughly 25% in controls.

Assays examined 95,000 to 100,000 TCR templates per sample. The assay was immunoSEQ multiplex PCR, and TCRdb's table has in-frame clones only and misses some. This sample yields around 100,000 clones, of which more than 85% are seen a single time; over 0.12% belongs to the top ten. V and J are TRBV11-1 and TRBJ1-1; D is unclear. This clonotype was sampled from a human donor in good health. Specimen: CD4+ T cells sorted from blood. CDR3 DNA sequence: TGTGCCAGCAGCTTAGGGGTATCGGTCACTGAAGCTTTCTTT. Protein sequence: CASSLGVSVTEAFF.